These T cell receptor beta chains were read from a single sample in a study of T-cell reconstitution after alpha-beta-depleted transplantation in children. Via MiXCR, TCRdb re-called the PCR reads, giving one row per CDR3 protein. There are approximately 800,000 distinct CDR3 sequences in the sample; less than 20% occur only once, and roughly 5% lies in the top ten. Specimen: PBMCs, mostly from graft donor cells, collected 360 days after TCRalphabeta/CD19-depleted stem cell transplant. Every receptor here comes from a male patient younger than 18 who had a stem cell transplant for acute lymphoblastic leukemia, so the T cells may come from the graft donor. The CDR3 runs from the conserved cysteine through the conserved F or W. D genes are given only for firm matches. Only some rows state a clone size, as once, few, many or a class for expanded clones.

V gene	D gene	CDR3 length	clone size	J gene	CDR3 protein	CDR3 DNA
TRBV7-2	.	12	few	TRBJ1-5	CASSLVGKPQHF	TGTGCCAGCAGCTTAGTGGGGAAGCCCCAGCATTTT
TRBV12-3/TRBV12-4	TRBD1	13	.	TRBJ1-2	CASRLGQAGGYTF	TGTGCCAGCAGACTTGGACAGGCGGGTGGCTACACCTTC
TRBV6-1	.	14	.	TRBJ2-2	CATILDSYTGELFF	TGTGCCACCATCTTGGACTCCTACACCGGGGAGCTGTTTTTT
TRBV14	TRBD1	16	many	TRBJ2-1	CASSQLRTGRNNEQFF	TGTGCCAGCAGCCAATTGAGGACAGGGCGTAACAATGAGCAGTTCTTC
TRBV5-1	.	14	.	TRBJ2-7	CASSLGQGFSEQYF	TGCGCCAGCAGCTTAGGCCAGGGATTCTCCGAGCAGTACTTC
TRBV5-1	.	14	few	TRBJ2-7	CASSPPEQTYEQYF	TGCGCCAGCAGCCCCCCCGAACAGACCTACGAGCAGTACTTC
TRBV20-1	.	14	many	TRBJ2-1	CSARKGLSYNEQFF	TGCAGTGCTAGAAAGGGACTGTCCTACAATGAGCAGTTCTTC
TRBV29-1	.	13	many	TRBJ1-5	CSAVTGINQPQHF	TGCAGCGCTGTCACAGGGATCAATCAGCCCCAGCATTTT
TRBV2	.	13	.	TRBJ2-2	CASSVRTTGELFF	TGTGCCAGCAGTGTCAGGACCACCGGGGAGCTGTTTTTT
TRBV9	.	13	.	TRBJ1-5	CASSFEGTGPQHF	TGTGCCAGCAGCTTCGAGGGGACGGGGCCCCAGCATTTT
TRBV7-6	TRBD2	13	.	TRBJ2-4	CASSGLEENIQYF	TGTGCCAGCTCGGGACTAGAAGAAAACATTCAGTACTTC
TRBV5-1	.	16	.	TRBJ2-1	CASSPVLRDPYNEQFF	TGCGCCAGCAGCCCCGTACTTCGGGACCCCTACAATGAGCAGTTCTTC
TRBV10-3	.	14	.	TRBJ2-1	CAINRDGRANEQFF	TGTGCCATCAACCGGGACGGACGCGCCAATGAGCAGTTCTTC
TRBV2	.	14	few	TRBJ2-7	CASTPKRYSYEQYF	TGTGCCAGCACCCCCAAGCGGTACTCCTACGAGCAGTACTTC
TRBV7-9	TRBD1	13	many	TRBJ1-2	CASSLTGMYGYTF	TGTGCCAGCAGCTTGACAGGGATGTATGGCTACACCTTC
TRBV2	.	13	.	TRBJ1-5	CASLGDLNQPQHF	TGTGCCAGCCTCGGTGATCTCAATCAGCCCCAGCATTTT
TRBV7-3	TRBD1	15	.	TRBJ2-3	CASSVTGMSTDTQYF	TGTGCCAGCAGCGTGACAGGGATGAGCACAGATACGCAGTATTTT
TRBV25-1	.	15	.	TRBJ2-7	CASSDKGGIDYEQYF	TGTGCCAGCAGTGATAAGGGGGGAATCGACTACGAGCAGTACTTC
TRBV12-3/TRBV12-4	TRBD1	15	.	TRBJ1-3	CASGMTGRAGNTIYF	TGTGCCAGCGGAATGACAGGGAGGGCTGGAAACACCATATATTTT
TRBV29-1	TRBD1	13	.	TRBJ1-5	CSVWTGKNQPQNF	TGCAGCGTTTGGACAGGCAAAAATCAGCCCCAGAATTTT
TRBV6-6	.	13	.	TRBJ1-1	CASSFKAWAEAFF	TGTGCCAGCAGTTTTAAGGCTTGGGCTGAAGCTTTCTTT
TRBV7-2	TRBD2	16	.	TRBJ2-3	CASSLGGRAMTDTQYF	TGTGCCAGCAGCTTAGGGGGGAGGGCCATGACAGATACGCAGTATTTT
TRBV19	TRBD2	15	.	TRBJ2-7	CASSTILAATYEQYF	TGTGCCAGTAGTACCATCCTAGCGGCTACCTACGAGCAGTACTTC
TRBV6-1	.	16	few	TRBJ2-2	CASSDLAQGNTGELFF	TGTGCCAGCAGTGACCTGGCACAGGGGAACACCGGGGAGCTGTTTTTT
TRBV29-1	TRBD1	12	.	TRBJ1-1	CSVGTVNTEAFF	TGCAGCGTCGGGACAGTGAACACTGAAGCTTTCTTT
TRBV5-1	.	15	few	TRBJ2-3	CASSYTTTDTDTQYF	TGCGCCAGCAGCTATACAACTACGGACACAGATACGCAGTATTTT
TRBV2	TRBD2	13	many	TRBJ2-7	CASKLAVSYEQYF	TGTGCCAGCAAACTAGCGGTCTCCTACGAGCAGTACTTC
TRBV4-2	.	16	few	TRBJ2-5	CASSQVGNFGGETQYF	TGTGCCAGCAGCCAAGTTGGGAACTTCGGCGGGGAGACCCAGTACTTC
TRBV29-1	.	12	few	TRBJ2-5	CSVVPPVGTQYF	TGCAGCGTTGTGCCCCCCGTAGGGACCCAGTACTTC
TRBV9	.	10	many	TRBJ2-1	CASSGDEQFF	TGTGCCAGCAGTGGGGATGAGCAGTTCTTC
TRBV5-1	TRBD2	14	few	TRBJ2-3	CASQGLAGTDTQYF	TGCGCCAGCCAGGGACTAGCGGGAACAGATACGCAGTATTTT
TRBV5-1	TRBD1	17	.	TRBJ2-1	CASDTGAILTGNNEQFF	TGCGCCAGCGATACAGGGGCCATCCTCACTGGGAACAATGAGCAGTTCTTC
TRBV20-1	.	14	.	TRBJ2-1	CSAKRSQVYNEQFF	TGCAGTGCTAAGAGGAGCCAGGTTTACAATGAGCAGTTCTTC
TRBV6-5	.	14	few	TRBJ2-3	CASSYGTFTDTQYF	TGTGCCAGCAGTTACGGGACCTTCACAGATACGCAGTATTTT
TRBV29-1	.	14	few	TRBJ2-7	CSVSGTGRSYEQYF	TGCAGCGTATCGGGAACAGGGCGTTCCTACGAGCAGTACTTC
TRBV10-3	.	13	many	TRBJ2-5	CAISGEPGETQYF	TGTGCCATCAGTGGGGAGCCGGGAGAGACCCAGTACTTC
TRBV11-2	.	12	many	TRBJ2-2	CASSDLSGELFF	TGTGCCAGCAGCGACTTATCCGGGGAGCTGTTTTTT
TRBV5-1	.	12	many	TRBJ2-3	CASSSSTDTQYF	TGCGCCAGCAGCTCTAGCACAGATACGCAGTATTTT
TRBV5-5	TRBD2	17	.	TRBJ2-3	CASSLSAGTSGRDTQYF	TGTGCCAGCAGCTTGAGCGCAGGGACTAGCGGGAGGGATACGCAGTATTTT
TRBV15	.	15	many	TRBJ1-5	CATSLGRGFNQPQHF	TGTGCCACCAGCCTGGGCCGGGGATTCAATCAGCCCCAGCATTTT
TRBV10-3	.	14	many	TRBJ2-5	CAISDWTAQETQYF	TGTGCCATCAGTGACTGGACAGCTCAAGAGACCCAGTACTTC
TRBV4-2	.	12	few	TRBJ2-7	CASSQDPVEQYF	TGTGCCAGCAGCCAAGATCCGGTCGAGCAGTACTTC
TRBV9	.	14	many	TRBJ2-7	CASSVGGGVNEQYF	TGTGCCAGCAGCGTAGGAGGGGGTGTCAACGAGCAGTACTTC
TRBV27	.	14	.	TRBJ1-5	CASSYQGRSQPQHF	TGTGCCAGCAGTTACCAGGGTAGGAGTCAGCCCCAGCATTTT
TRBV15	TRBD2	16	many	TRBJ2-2	CATSTPGLARTGELFF	TGTGCCACCAGCACCCCGGGACTAGCGCGAACCGGGGAGCTGTTTTTT
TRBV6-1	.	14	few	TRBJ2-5	CASSEGGLEETQYF	TGTGCCAGCAGTGAAGGGGGACTGGAGGAGACCCAGTACTTC
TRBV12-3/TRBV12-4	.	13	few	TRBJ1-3	CASSFRGENTIYF	TGTGCCAGCAGTTTTCGTGGGGAGAACACCATATATTTT
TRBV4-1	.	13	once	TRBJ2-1	CASSQDLARGQFF	TGCGCCAGCAGCCAAGATCTTGCACGGGGGCAGTTCTTC
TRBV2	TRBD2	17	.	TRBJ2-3	CASSLLIGRGRGDTQYF	TGTGCCAGCAGCCTCCTGATTGGGAGGGGTCGAGGAGATACGCAGTATTTT
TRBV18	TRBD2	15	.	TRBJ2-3	CASSPLLAVTDTQYF	TGTGCCAGCTCACCCCTACTAGCGGTAACAGATACGCAGTATTTT
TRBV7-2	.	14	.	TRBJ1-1	CASSVGPGNTEAFF	TGTGCCAGCAGCGTAGGTCCCGGGAACACTGAAGCTTTCTTT
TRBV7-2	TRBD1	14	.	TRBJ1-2	CASSPRGTVYGYTF	TGTGCCAGCAGCCCCCGAGGGACAGTCTATGGCTACACCTTC
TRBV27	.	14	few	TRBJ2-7	CASSFQGYTYEQYF	TGTGCCAGCAGTTTTCAGGGTTACACCTACGAGCAGTACTTC